These T cell receptor beta chains were read from a single sample in a study of blood T cell repertoires in COVID-19. TCRdb keeps only in-frame clones here, not all; method: immunoSEQ multiplex PCR. The sample holds 380,000 or so clones, about 86% seen once. Sequencing was done on a sample of peripheral blood. Source of these receptors: a woman aged 55-70 years with COVID-19, enrolled during active disease. Both conserved end residues are part of each CDR3. The order of the fields is clone size, D gene, CDR3 length, V gene, J gene, CDR3 protein, CDR3 DNA. The D gene is left open where the match is weak. Clone size is stated in some rows and not others, as once, few, many or a class when expanded.

>.|TRBD1|14|TRBV15|TRBJ1-1
CATSVGQGIMRAFF
TGTGCCACCAGCGTGGGACAGGGTATTATGAGAGCTTTCTTT
>.|TRBD2|12|TRBV19|TRBJ2-5
CATRTSGGPQYF
TGTGCCACCCGGACTAGCGGCGGTCCCCAGTACTTC
>.|.|16|TRBV6-5|TRBJ2-5
CASSYSGTTHGETQYF
TGTGCCAGCAGTTACTCCGGGACAACCCATGGGGAGACCCAGTACTTC
>few|TRBD2|13|TRBV7-3|TRBJ2-7
CASSYGGSYEQYF
TGTGCCAGCAGCTACGGGGGGTCCTACGAGCAGTACTTC
>.|.|14|TRBV10-3|TRBJ2-7
CAISESARVHEQYF
TGTGCCATCAGTGAGTCTGCCAGGGTTCACGAGCAGTACTTC
>.|.|14|TRBV27|TRBJ2-7
CATSPRVGAAEQYF
TGTGCCACCAGCCCCCGGGTGGGTGCGGCCGAGCAGTACTTC
>.|TRBD2|17|TRBV7-8|TRBJ2-5
CASSQGLAGGPQETQYF
TGTGCCAGCAGCCAAGGACTAGCGGGGGGGCCACAGGAGACCCAGTACTTC
>few|.|12|TRBV10-3|TRBJ1-1
CAISIQGSEAFF
TGTGCCATCAGCATACAGGGCTCTGAAGCTTTCTTT
>.|TRBD1|14|TRBV6-1|TRBJ1-5
CASSELGGHQPQHF
TGTGCCAGCAGTGAACTAGGGGGCCATCAGCCCCAGCATTTT
>.|TRBD1|15|TRBV5-4|TRBJ1-1
CASSRGQNQNTEAFF
TGTGCCAGCAGCAGGGGACAGAACCAGAACACTGAAGCTTTCTTT
>few|.|14|TRBV5-1|TRBJ1-5
CASFGQGRKETQHF
TGCGCCAGCTTCGGCCAGGGAAGGAAGGAAACCCAGCATTTT
>once|.|14|TRBV29-1|TRBJ1-1
CSVSRDRDYTEAFF
TGCAGCGTTAGTCGAGACCGGGATTATACTGAAGCTTTCTTT
>.|TRBD1|14|TRBV6-5|TRBJ2-7
CASSFRDRAYEQYF
TGTGCCAGCAGTTTTCGGGACAGAGCCTACGAGCAGTACTTC
>.|.|13|TRBV2|TRBJ2-2
CASRRGVSGELFF
TGTGCCAGCAGGCGGGGAGTTTCCGGGGAGCTGTTTTTT
>once|TRBD1|12|TRBV27|TRBJ1-1
CASSSWTGLAFF
TGTGCCAGCAGTTCCTGGACAGGGCTGGCTTTCTTT
>.|.|14|TRBV19|TRBJ2-5
CASSSAGGQETQYF
TGTGCCAGTAGTAGCGCCGGGGGACAAGAGACCCAGTACTTC
>.|.|15|TRBV4-2|TRBJ1-2
CASSQESTRWGGYTF
TGTGCCAGCAGCCAAGAGTCAACGCGTTGGGGCGGCTACACCTTC
>.|.|18|TRBV9|TRBJ1-1
CASSVATGLEGRNTEAFF
TGTGCCAGCAGCGTAGCTACAGGGTTAGAGGGGAGGAACACTGAAGCTTTCTTT
>.|.|15|TRBV7-2|TRBJ2-2
CASSYGPSKTGELFF
TGTGCCAGCAGCTATGGCCCAAGTAAAACCGGGGAGCTGTTTTTT
>.|TRBD1|16|TRBV12-5|TRBJ2-4
CASGLVSPDRDDIQYF
TGTGCTAGTGGTTTGGTATCGCCGGACAGGGATGACATTCAGTACTTC